This T cell receptor (beta chain) comes out of a study of lymphopenia after photon versus proton radiotherapy. Study conclusions and caveats: Photon-treated patients lost naive T cells and TCR diversity; proton-treated stayed stable. Oligoclonal CD8+ Temra expansion after nadir drove photon patients' diversity drop. A bigger post-nadir fall in TCR diversity correlated inversely with survival time in deceased patients.

Worth noting for this clone: What it binds is not known.

The CDR3 is made up of 14 amino acids. The J segment lost 6 bases and the V segment lost 6 bases, leaving 6 bases of the junction unmatched. Germline V lookup: CDR1 LNHDA, CDR2 SQIVND (reference sequence). The protocol was immunoSEQ multiplex PCR, while the TCRdb copy is restricted to in-frame clones and leaves out a portion. Of tens of thousands of clones detected, about 83% appear once; the ten largest clones hold around a quarter. The rearrangement uses TRBV19 and TRBJ1-3; 9 nucleotides align to TRBD1. The specimen comprised peripheral blood, sampled from a patient treated with proton-based radiotherapy. The origin of this receptor is a woman between 70 and 85 years old with pancreatic cancer. The CDR3 spells CASSPGTGKNTIYF. CDR3 DNA sequence: TGTGCCAGTAGCCCCGGGACAGGGAAAAACACCATATATTTT.